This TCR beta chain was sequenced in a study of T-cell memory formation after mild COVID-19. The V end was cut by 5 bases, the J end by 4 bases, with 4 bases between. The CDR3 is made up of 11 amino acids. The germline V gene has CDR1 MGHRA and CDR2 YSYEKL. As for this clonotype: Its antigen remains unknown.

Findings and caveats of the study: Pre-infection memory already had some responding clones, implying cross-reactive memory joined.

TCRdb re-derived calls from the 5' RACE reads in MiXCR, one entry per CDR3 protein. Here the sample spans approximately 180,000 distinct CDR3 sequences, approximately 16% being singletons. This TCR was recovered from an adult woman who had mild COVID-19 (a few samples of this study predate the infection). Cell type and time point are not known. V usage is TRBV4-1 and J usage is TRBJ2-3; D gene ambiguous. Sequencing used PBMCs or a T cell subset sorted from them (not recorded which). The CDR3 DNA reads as TGCGCCAGCAGCAAGGCAGATACGCAGTATTTT. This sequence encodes CASSKADTQYF.